This entry describes one T cell receptor (beta chain). Its antigen is currently unknown. This record comes from a study of Ad26.COV2.S vaccination and SARS-CoV-2 variants. Treatment meaning: 15 to 20 received Ad26.COV2.S at low or high dose, single or two shots; several received placebo; per-sample allocation not given. Day 63 following the first vaccine or placebo injection was when the samples were taken. V lost 5 bases and J lost 7; bases outside the gene matches: 14. The germline V gene has CDR1 SNHLY and CDR2 FYNNEI. The CDR3 runs to 16 residues. Method: immunoSEQ multiplex PCR; TCRdb's copy keeps in-frame clones and lacks some. The table records 360,000 or so clones, around 91% of them present only once. Study-wide points: A substantial breadth of spike-specific CD8+ and CD4+ T cell responses after vaccination has been reported.

The chain links TRBV2 to TRBJ2-1, with 7 bases fitting TRBD1. The sequence derives from a person aged 18-65 years who received the Ad26.COV2.S COVID-19 vaccine or a placebo. The sequencing used peripheral blood, collected in a trial of Ad26.COV2.S vaccine versus placebo. DNA for the CDR3: TGTGCCAGCAGTCATAGCCGACAGGGTGTATTTAATGAGCAGTTCTTC. This codes for CASSHSRQGVFNEQFF.